The rows below give T cell receptor beta chains drawn from one sample of a study of OX40 agonist ivuxolimab in advanced cancers. This table comes from immunoSEQ multiplex PCR, and its TCRdb copy is limited to in-frame clones, with some not included. The profile shows just under 80,000 clones, around 91% of them singletons. Sequences were derived from CD4+ or CD8+ T cells sorted from blood, sampled in a trial of the OX40 agonist ivuxolimab. These TCRs come from an adult with an advanced solid tumor such as melanoma, head and neck, liver or kidney cancer. CDR3s include the opening cysteine and the closing phenylalanine or tryptophan. A D gene is named only where the DNA matches it firmly. Where a row states a size, it is once, few, many or the class of an expanded clone; other rows omit it.

J	size	D	V	CDR3	DNA
TRBJ2-7	NA	NA	TRBV4-2	CASSQALGTYEQYF	TGTGCCAGCAGCCAAGCACTCGGGACCTACGAGCAGTACTTC
TRBJ2-3	NA	NA	TRBV18	CASSPGRSTDTQYF	TGTGCCAGCTCACCGGGACGATCCACAGATACGCAGTATTTT
TRBJ2-7	NA	NA	TRBV6-6	CASRPGILLNDEQYF	TGTGCCAGCCGGCCCGGGATCCTGCTTAACGACGAGCAGTACTTC
TRBJ2-5	NA	NA	TRBV5-4	CASSLGPEETQYF	TGTGCCAGCAGCTTGGGACCAGAGGAGACCCAGTACTTC
TRBJ2-1	NA	TRBD1	TRBV5-4	CASQGETYNEQFF	TGTGCCAGCCAGGGGGAGACCTACAATGAGCAGTTCTTC
TRBJ1-6	NA	NA	TRBV15	CATVSGGGNSPLHF	TGTGCCACCGTTTCAGGCGGGGGAAATTCACCCCTCCACTTT
TRBJ2-3	NA	NA	TRBV5-1	CASSFGTYTDTQYF	TGCGCCAGCAGCTTCGGGACTTACACAGATACGCAGTATTTT
TRBJ1-1	NA	NA	TRBV19	CASSIVRRGGDAEAFF	TGTGCCAGTAGTATAGTTAGGAGGGGGGGGGACGCTGAAGCTTTCTTT
TRBJ2-3	NA	TRBD2	TRBV4-3	CASSQPQGLAGWEDTQYF	TGCGCCAGCAGCCAGCCGCAGGGACTAGCGGGATGGGAAGATACGCAGTATTTT
TRBJ1-4	NA	NA	TRBV14	CASSQDYEDLFNEKLFF	TGTGCCAGCAGCCAAGATTACGAGGACCTATTTAATGAAAAACTGTTTTTT
TRBJ2-1	NA	TRBD2	TRBV27	CASSHGGGAYNEQFF	TGTGCCAGCAGTCATGGGGGAGGGGCCTACAATGAGCAGTTCTTC
TRBJ2-5	NA	NA	TRBV9	CASSVVPRPETQYF	TGTGCCAGCAGCGTAGTTCCTAGACCGGAGACCCAGTACTTC
TRBJ1-2	NA	NA	TRBV5-1	CASSLAGASTYGYTF	TGCGCCAGCAGCTTGGCCGGGGCCAGTACCTATGGCTACACCTTC
TRBJ2-3	NA	NA	TRBV11-3	CASSFKSDRRTDTQYF	TGTGCCAGCAGCTTTAAGTCTGACAGACGCACAGATACGCAGTATTTT
TRBJ2-1	NA	TRBD2	TRBV14	CASSQSGLAGKQFF	TGTGCCAGCAGCCAATCGGGACTAGCGGGTAAGCAGTTCTTC
TRBJ1-1	NA	NA	TRBV5-8	CASRESRVSEAFF	TGTGCCAGCAGGGAGAGCAGGGTCTCCGAAGCTTTCTTT
TRBJ1-4	once	TRBD1	TRBV27	CASSAFGTGGEKLFF	TGTGCCAGCAGTGCATTCGGGACAGGGGGTGAAAAACTGTTTTTT
TRBJ1-6	NA	TRBD1	TRBV5-6	CASSRDRGTYNSPLHF	TGTGCCAGCAGCCGGGACAGGGGAACCTATAATTCACCCCTCCACTTT
TRBJ2-4	NA	NA	TRBV7-2	CASSSTRDNRIQYF	TGTGCCAGCAGTTCTACCCGGGACAATCGGATTCAGTACTTC
TRBJ2-7	once	NA	TRBV2	CASGVGYEQYF	TGTGCCAGCGGTGTGGGCTACGAGCAGTACTTC
TRBJ2-3	NA	NA	TRBV11-2	CASSAVLGDTQYF	TGTGCCAGCAGCGCCGTATTGGGGGATACGCAGTATTTT
TRBJ1-2	NA	NA	TRBV9	CASSVEMGRGYTF	TGTGCCAGCAGCGTAGAAATGGGACGGGGCTACACCTTC
TRBJ2-7	NA	TRBD1	TRBV5-4	CASSLGGTAYEQYF	TGTGCCAGCAGCTTGGGGGGGACAGCGTACGAGCAGTACTTC
TRBJ2-7	NA	TRBD2	TRBV7-2	CASSYRAPGGRAEQYF	TGTGCCAGCAGCTACCGGGCTCCGGGCGGGAGGGCCGAGCAGTACTTC
TRBJ1-4	once	TRBD1	TRBV7-6	CASSFVQGDVGEKLFF	TGTGCCAGCAGCTTCGTTCAGGGGGATGTGGGGGAAAAACTGTTTTTT
TRBJ2-3	NA	NA	TRBV29-1	CSVDGGSSTDTQYF	TGCAGCGTTGATGGCGGGTCTAGCACAGATACGCAGTATTTT
TRBJ2-3	NA	TRBD1	TRBV2	CASTAQTGGFDTQYF	TGTGCCAGCACTGCGCAGACAGGGGGTTTTGATACGCAGTATTTT
TRBJ2-1	NA	TRBD2	TRBV28	CASSLPGLGFNNEQFF	TGTGCCAGCAGTCTACCGGGACTAGGGTTTAACAATGAGCAGTTCTTC
TRBJ2-3	NA	TRBD2	TRBV10-3	CAISTSGGTDTQYF	TGTGCCATCAGTACTAGCGGGGGCACAGATACGCAGTATTTT
TRBJ2-6	NA	TRBD2	TRBV5-8	CASSLTGTSGASGANVLTF	TGTGCCAGCAGCTTGACTGGGACTAGCGGAGCCTCTGGGGCCAACGTCCTGACTTTC
TRBJ1-5	once	NA	TRBV19	CASSISRGNQPQHF	TGTGCCAGTAGTATATCGAGGGGCAATCAGCCCCAGCATTTT
TRBJ1-5	NA	TRBD1	TRBV19	CASSMGQGGYQPQHF	TGTGCCAGTAGTATGGGACAGGGGGGTTATCAGCCCCAGCATTTT
TRBJ2-7	once	NA	TRBV2	CASSERELLYEQYF	TGTGCCAGCAGCGAACGGGAACTTCTTTACGAGCAGTACTTC
TRBJ1-1	NA	NA	TRBV5-5	CASSYLDGGRTEAFF	TGTGCCAGCAGCTACCTAGACGGGGGTCGGACTGAAGCTTTCTTT
TRBJ2-5	NA	NA	TRBV29-1	CSVETPAGTQYF	TGCAGCGTTGAGACGCCTGCTGGGACCCAGTACTTC
TRBJ2-7	few	TRBD1	TRBV7-8	CASSSPDRTEQYF	TGTGCCAGCAGCTCACCGGACAGGACGGAGCAGTACTTC
TRBJ2-1	NA	NA	TRBV23-1	CASGKGPGSSYNEQFF	TGCGCCAGCGGAAAAGGACCGGGGAGCTCCTACAATGAGCAGTTCTTC
TRBJ1-4	NA	NA	TRBV10-2	CASSPGGPGEKLFF	TGCGCCAGCAGCCCGGGGGGGCCGGGTGAAAAACTGTTTTTT
TRBJ1-2	NA	NA	TRBV7-2	CASSRQYGYTF	TGTGCCAGCAGCCGACAGTATGGCTACACCTTC
TRBJ1-6	NA	NA	TRBV30	CAWRDSAASPLHF	TGTGCCTGGAGAGACAGTGCTGCTTCACCCCTCCACTTT